The clone carrying this T cell receptor beta chain was seen only once. Its antigen is unknown. Other DNA variants within this sample encode the same CDR3. This CDR3 has 13 amino acids. Germline values: CDR1 MGHDK, CDR2 SYGVNS. Trimming took 10 bases from V and 7 from J, leaving 16 bases between them. PCR involved 60 Vbeta and 13 Jbeta primers. Profiled with immunoSEQ multiplex PCR; TCRdb holds only in-frame clones, not every one. The sample carries some 98,000 clones, roughly 80% recorded once. This sample was taken from a study of cytomegalovirus exposure and HLA in healthy donors. Across the study: Out of 150 million to 200 million T cells, an earlier analysis found 117 million unique TCR beta sequences in total.

Study findings and constraints: Researchers reported from a later analysis that most CMV-associated TCR beta chains appeared HLA-restricted. A list of 164 TCR beta chains associated with cytomegalovirus was given.

The donors comprised healthy bone marrow donors. Input material: PBMCs. The chain has TRBV25-1 and TRBJ1-4; TRBD1 might be the D (5 bases). The source is a man in his forties or fifties in good health and CMV-seronegative. CDR3 in DNA: TGTGCCACCCAGGAGGGGAGCGGTGAAAAACTGTTTTTT. This translates into CATQEGSGEKLFF.